The sequence of this TCR beta chain was determined in a study of metastatic and nonmetastatic thyroid tumors. As for the study in general: Repertoire data that came from the blood and tumor or nodule tissue of malignant and benign thyroid patients were compared.

Original analysis: A papillary thyroid cancer distant-metastasis classifier was built from CDR3 differences across clinicopathological groups. TCRdb used MiXCR to call clones anew from the PCR reads. The V and J calls and clone size come from TCRdb's table, not from the authors' own analysis. Of approximately 21,000 clones listed, 20% to 30% are singletons. None of the patients had undergone any treatment ahead of thyroid surgery. From germline, CDR1 is MNHNS and CDR2 SASEGT. This CDR3 is built from 13 residues. V dropped 6 bases and J dropped 11 bases, with 19 bases sitting between them. Sequenced material: blood. The source is a female donor with papillary thyroid cancer or a benign thyroid nodule (not recorded which). Some clones in this sample may be carry-over from other donors' samples. This chain uses TRBV6-1 with TRBJ1-1; D not resolved. As DNA, the CDR3 is TGTGCCAGCAGAGCGACGGGTGCTCTCGGTGCTTTCTTT. Residues: CASRATGALGAFF.